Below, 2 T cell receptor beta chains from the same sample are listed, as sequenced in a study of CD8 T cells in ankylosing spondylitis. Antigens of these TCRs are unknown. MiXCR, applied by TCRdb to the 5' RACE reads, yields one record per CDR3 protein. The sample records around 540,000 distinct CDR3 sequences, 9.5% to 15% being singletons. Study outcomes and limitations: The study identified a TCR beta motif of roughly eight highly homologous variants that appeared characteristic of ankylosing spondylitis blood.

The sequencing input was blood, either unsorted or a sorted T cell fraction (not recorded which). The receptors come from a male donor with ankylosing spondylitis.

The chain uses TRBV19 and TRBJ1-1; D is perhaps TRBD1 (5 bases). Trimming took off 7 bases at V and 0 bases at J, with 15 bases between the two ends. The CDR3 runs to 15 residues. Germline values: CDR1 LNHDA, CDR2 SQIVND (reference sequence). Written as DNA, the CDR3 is TGTGCCAGTAACCCAGGGAGGAGTATGAACACTGAAGCTTTCTTT. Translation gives CASNPGRSMNTEAFF. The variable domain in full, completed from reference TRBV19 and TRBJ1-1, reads DGGITQSPKYLFRKEGQNVTLSCEQNLNHDAMYWYRQDPGQGLRLIYYSQIVNDFQKGDIAEGYSVSREKKESFPLTVTSAQKNPTAFYLCASNPGRSMNTEAFFGQGTRLTVV.

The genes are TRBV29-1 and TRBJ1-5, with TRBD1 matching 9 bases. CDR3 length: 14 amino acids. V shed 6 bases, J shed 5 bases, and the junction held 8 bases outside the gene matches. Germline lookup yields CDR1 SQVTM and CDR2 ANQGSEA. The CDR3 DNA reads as TGCAGCGTCGCAATTACAGGGGGCGATCAGCCCCAGCATTTT. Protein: CSVAITGGDQPQHF.